A selection of T cell receptor beta chains follows, all from one sample in a study of control samples from healthy donors and cancer patients. This table comes from immunoSEQ multiplex PCR, and its TCRdb copy is limited to in-frame clones, with some not included. The sample lists 120,000 or so clones, roughly nine tenths occurring once. Material: blood. Receptor source: a woman aged 18-30 years in good health. CDR3s include the opening cysteine and the closing phenylalanine or tryptophan. Each record gives: CDR3 length, V gene, J gene, CDR3 protein.

11	TRBV30	TRBJ1-2	CAWSIKYGYTF
16	TRBV4-2	TRBJ2-3	CASSPHTGITTDTQYF
15	TRBV6-5	TRBJ1-6	CASSLWDSYNSPLHF
15	TRBV19	TRBJ1-5	CASSIDREGNQPQHF
10	TRBV20-1	TRBJ2-7	CSARINEQYF
13	TRBV7-2	TRBJ2-7	CASSPRQGYEQYF
13	TRBV5-1	TRBJ1-1	CASSLTPNTEAFF
16	TRBV27	TRBJ2-5	CASSSRTSGRQETQYF
18	TRBV5-8	TRBJ1-1	CASSLEGLRDRGRRGAFF
15	TRBV9	TRBJ1-2	CASSAHSGGNYGYTF
16	TRBV19	TRBJ2-1	CASSIGDRTFQNEQFF
14	TRBV19	TRBJ2-2	CATHRTGSAGELFF
14	TRBV4-3	TRBJ1-1	CASSNIDTNTEAFF
16	TRBV28	TRBJ1-2	CASSPGPLLANYGYTF
18	TRBV6-2/TRBV6-3	TRBJ2-2	CASSYPLFASGSTGELFF
15	TRBV7-2	TRBJ1-1	CASSMERGSDTEAFF
18	TRBV27	TRBJ1-2	CARDVLLMEKSSNYGYTF
12	TRBV5-6	TRBJ2-5	CASSSGPGAQYF
14	TRBV7-2	TRBJ1-3	CASSFDPVGNTIYF
12	TRBV6-4	TRBJ2-2	CATRGEIGELFF
15	TRBV13	TRBJ1-6	CASSLQGIPNSPLHF
13	TRBV19	TRBJ2-1	CASRRLAGGLMFF
14	TRBV6-2/TRBV6-3	TRBJ1-5	CASSYSYGVQPQHF
14	TRBV9	TRBJ2-6	CASSVTSGANVLTF
19	TRBV18	TRBJ1-3	CASSGTVGTDAISGNTIYF
18	TRBV7-2	TRBJ2-3	CASSFIAGGPRGTDTQYF
16	TRBV19	TRBJ2-7	CASSTRPDRRLPEQYF